In its sample, the clone carrying this T cell receptor (beta chain) was seen a few times. The antigen remains undetermined. The data originate from a study of T-cell reconstitution after alpha-beta-depleted transplantation in children. Study-wide results and caveats: Certain patients had high TCRbeta diversity at day 60, and it came from recipient T cells and thymic progenitors that survived. Reportedly, only several hundred clones from non-depleted graft cells drove alpha-beta T-cell counts at about two months. A year had passed since transplant, and T-cell counts and diversity by then came mostly from newly produced T cells.

This CDR3 region has 15 residues. From germline, CDR1 is ENHRY and CDR2 SYGVKD. V lost 10 bases to trimming and J lost 4 bases; unmatched junction nucleotides: 12. Molecular barcoding with unique molecular identifiers was used for the TCRbeta library. TCRdb independently ran MiXCR on the PCR reads; one entry per CDR3 protein. Seen here are 450,000 to 700,000 distinct CDR3 sequences, roughly 30% observed once, and the top ten hold 35% to 40%. This sequence originates from a boy in the first two years of life with Wiskott-Aldrich syndrome, due to receive a stem cell transplant. The chain combines TRBV10-3 with TRBJ2-2; 7 bases align to TRBD2. The source was PBMCs, collected before TCRalphabeta/CD19-depleted stem cell transplant. CDR3 residues: CATAKRDASTGELFF. CDR3 nucleotide sequence: TGTGCCACCGCGAAGCGGGATGCGAGCACCGGGGAGCTGTTTTTT.